The rows below give T cell receptor beta chains drawn from one sample of a study of blood T cell repertoires in COVID-19. The table came from immunoSEQ multiplex PCR; TCRdb's copy has only in-frame clones and leaves some out. In the table there are roughly 130,000 clones, just under 85% of which are singletons. The sequenced sample was peripheral blood. The receptor set was obtained from a woman aged 45-65 years with acute or convalescent COVID-19. Each CDR3 is given without its conserved first and last residue. A D gene is named only where the DNA matches it firmly.

v_call	j_call	d_call	cdr3_aa
TRBV19	TRBJ2-7	NA	ASSLEAGEAYEQY
TRBV9	TRBJ2-7	TRBD2	ASSVAGTSDYEQY
TRBV5-4	TRBJ2-3	TRBD2	ASSPGLAAQGGDTQY
TRBV11-2	TRBJ1-2	NA	ASSLEVGYYGYT
TRBV30	TRBJ1-2	NA	AWSAGVNYGYT
TRBV24-1	TRBJ1-2	NA	ATSTQTGQSYGYT
TRBV15	TRBJ2-2	NA	ATSRVARGGTGELF
TRBV11-3	TRBJ2-3	NA	ASSHSSLTSTDTQY
TRBV10-3	TRBJ2-5	TRBD2	AINRGEDETQY
TRBV30	TRBJ2-3	TRBD2	AFATSGVGETQY
TRBV2	TRBJ2-1	TRBD2	ASRLLAGDLNEQF
TRBV6-6	TRBJ1-4	NA	ASSSTFGATNEKLF
TRBV5-6	TRBJ2-1	NA	ASSFRHMDEQF